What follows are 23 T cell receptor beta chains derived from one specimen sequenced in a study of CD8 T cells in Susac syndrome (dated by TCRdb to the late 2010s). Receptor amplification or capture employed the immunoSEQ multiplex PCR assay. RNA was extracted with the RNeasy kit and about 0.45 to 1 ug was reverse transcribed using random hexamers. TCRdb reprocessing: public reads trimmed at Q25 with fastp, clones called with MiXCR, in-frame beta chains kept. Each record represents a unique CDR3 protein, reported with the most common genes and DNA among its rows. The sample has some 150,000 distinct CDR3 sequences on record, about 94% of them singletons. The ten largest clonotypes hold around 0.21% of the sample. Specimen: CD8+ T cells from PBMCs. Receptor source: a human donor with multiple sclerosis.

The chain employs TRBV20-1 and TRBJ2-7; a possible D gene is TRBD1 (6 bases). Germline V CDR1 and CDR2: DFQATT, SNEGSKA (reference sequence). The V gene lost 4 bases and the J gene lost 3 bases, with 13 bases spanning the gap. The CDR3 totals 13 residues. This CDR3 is CSAKGGVHYEQYF. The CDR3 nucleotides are TGCAGTGCTAAAGGGGGAGTCCACTACGAGCAGTACTTC.

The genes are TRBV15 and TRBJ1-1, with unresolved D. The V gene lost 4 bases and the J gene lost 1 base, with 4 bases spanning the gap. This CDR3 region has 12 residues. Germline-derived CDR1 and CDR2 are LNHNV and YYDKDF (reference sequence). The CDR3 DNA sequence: TGTGCCACCAGCAATGGGAACACTGAAGCTTTCTTT. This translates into CATSNGNTEAFF.

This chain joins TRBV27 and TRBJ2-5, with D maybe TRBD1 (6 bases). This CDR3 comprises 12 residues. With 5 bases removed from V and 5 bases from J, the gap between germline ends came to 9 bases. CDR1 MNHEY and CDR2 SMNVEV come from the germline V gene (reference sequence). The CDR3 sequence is CASSPDRETQYF. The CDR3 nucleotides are TGTGCCAGCAGTCCCGACAGGGAGACCCAGTACTTC.

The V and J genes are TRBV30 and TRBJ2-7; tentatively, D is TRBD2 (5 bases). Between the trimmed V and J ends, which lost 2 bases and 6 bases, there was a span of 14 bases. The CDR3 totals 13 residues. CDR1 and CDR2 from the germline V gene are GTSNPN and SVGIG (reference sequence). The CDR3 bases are TGTGCCTGGAGTATCCAGAGGGAGCGCGAGCAGTACTTC. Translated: CAWSIQREREQYF. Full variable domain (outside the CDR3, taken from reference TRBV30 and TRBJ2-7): SQTIHQWPATLVQPVGSPLSLECTVEGTSNPNLYWYRQAAGRGLQLLFYSVGIGQISSEVPQNLSASRPQDRQFILSSKKLLLSDSGFYLCAWSIQREREQYFGPGTRLTVT.

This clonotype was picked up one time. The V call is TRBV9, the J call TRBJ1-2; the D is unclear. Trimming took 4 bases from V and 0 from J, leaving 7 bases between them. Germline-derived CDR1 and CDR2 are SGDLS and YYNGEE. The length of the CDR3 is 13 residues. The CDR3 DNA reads TGTGCCAGCAGCCCCCAAACTAACTATGGCTACACCTTC. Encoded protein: CASSPQTNYGYTF.

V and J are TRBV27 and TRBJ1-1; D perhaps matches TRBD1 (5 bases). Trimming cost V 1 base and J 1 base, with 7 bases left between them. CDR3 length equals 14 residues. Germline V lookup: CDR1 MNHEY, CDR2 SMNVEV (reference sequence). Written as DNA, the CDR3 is TGTGCCAGCAGTTTATTAGGGGAGAACACTGAAGCTTTCTTT. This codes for CASSLLGENTEAFF.

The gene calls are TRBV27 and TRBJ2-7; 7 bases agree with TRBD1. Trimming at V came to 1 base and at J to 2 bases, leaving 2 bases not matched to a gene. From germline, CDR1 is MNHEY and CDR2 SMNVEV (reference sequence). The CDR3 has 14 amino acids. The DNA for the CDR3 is TGTGCCAGCAGTTTATTGCAGGGGGCCTACGAGCAGTACTTC. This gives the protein CASSLLQGAYEQYF.

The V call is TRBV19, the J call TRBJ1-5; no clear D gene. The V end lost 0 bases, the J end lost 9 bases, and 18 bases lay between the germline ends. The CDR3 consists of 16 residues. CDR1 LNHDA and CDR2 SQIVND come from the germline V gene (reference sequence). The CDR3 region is CASSIDRREVFRPQHF. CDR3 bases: TGTGCCAGTAGTATAGATCGTCGCGAGGTGTTTAGGCCCCAGCATTTT.

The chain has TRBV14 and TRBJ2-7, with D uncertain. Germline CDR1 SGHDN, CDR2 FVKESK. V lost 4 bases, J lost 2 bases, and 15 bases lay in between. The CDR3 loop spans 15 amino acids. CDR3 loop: CASSPRDLRPYEQYF. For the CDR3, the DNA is TGTGCCAGCAGCCCCCGTGACTTGAGGCCCTACGAGCAGTACTTC. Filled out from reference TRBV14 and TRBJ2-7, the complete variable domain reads EAGVTQFPSHSVIEKGQTVTLRCDPISGHDNLYWYRRVMGKEIKFLLHFVKESKQDESGMPNNRFLAERTGGTYSTLKVQPAELEDSGVYFCASSPRDLRPYEQYFGPGTRLTVT.

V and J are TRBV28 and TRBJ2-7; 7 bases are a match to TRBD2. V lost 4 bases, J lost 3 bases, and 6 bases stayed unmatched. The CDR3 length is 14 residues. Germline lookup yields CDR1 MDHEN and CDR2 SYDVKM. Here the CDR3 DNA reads TGTGCCAGCAGTTCCCTGGCTAGCGGCTACGAGCAGTACTTC. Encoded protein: CASSSLASGYEQYF.

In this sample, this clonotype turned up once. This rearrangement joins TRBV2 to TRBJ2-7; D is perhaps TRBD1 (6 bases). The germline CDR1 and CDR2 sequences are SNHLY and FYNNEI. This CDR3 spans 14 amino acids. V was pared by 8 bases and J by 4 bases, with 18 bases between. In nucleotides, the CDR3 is TGTGCCAGCCTAGGGGGAGTGGGTCGGTACGAGCAGTACTTC. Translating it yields CASLGGVGRYEQYF.

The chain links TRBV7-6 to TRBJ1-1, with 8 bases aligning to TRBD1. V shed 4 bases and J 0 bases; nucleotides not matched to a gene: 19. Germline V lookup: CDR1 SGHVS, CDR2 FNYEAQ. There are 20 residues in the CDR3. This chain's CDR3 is CASSSQMVGTGEAMNTEAFF. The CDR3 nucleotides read TGTGCCAGCAGCTCTCAAATGGTTGGGACAGGCGAAGCCATGAACACTGAAGCTTTCTTT.

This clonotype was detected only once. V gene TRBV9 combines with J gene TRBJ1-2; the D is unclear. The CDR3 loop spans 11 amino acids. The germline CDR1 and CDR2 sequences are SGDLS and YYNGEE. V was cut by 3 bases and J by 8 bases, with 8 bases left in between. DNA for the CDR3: TGTGCCAGCAGCGACATGGGAGGCTACACCTTC. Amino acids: CASSDMGGYTF.

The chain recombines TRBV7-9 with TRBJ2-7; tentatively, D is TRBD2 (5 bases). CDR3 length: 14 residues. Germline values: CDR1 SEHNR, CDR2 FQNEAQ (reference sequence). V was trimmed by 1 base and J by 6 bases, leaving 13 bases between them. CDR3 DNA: TGTGCCAGCAGCTTAGAGCGGACCCTACCCGAGCAGTACTTC. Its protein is CASSLERTLPEQYF.

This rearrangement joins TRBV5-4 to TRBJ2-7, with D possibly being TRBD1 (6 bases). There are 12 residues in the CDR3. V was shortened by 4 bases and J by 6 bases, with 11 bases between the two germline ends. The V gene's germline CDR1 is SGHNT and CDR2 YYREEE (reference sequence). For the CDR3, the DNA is TGTGCCAGCAGCAAACAGGGCGGCGAGCAGTACTTC. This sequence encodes CASSKQGGEQYF.

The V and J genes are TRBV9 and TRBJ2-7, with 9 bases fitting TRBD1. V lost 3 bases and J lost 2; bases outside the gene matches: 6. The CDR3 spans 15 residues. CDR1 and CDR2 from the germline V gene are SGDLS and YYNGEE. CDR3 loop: CASSAPGQGTYEQYF. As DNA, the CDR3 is TGTGCCAGCAGCGCCCCGGGACAGGGCACCTACGAGCAGTACTTC.

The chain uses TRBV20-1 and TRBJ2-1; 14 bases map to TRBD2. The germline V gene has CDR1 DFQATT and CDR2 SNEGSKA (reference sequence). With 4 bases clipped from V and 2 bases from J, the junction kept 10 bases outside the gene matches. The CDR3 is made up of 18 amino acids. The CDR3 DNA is TGCAGTGCTACCGGACTAGCGGGGGGCCCGCCGCCCTACAATGAGCAGTTCTTC. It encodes CSATGLAGGPPPYNEQFF.

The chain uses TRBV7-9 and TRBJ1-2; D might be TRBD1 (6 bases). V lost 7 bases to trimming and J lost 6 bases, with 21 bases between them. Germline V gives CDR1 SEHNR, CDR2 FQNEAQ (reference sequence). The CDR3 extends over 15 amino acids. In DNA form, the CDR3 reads TGTGCCAGCACCCAAGGGGGGGGTAGAAACAATGGCTACACCTTC. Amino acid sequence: CASTQGGGRNNGYTF.

In DNA form, the CDR3 reads TGTGCCAGCAGCCAGGGGGACGGCAATGAGCAGTTCTTC. Translation: CASSQGDGNEQFF. The V gene is TRBV27, the J gene TRBJ2-1; 7 bases map to TRBD1. The CDR3 has 13 amino acids. V lost 6 bases to trimming and J lost 6 bases; unmatched junction nucleotides: 5. The germline V gene has CDR1 MNHEY and CDR2 SMNVEV (reference sequence).

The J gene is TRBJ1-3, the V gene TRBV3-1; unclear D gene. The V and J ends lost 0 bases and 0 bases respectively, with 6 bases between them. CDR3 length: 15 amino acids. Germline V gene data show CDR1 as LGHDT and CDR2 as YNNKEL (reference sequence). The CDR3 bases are TGTGCCAGCAGCCAAGATTTAAACTCTGGAAACACCATATATTTT. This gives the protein CASSQDLNSGNTIYF.

CDR3 sequence reads: CASTQGLTGVQETQYF. The CDR3 DNA sequence: TGTGCCAGCACCCAGGGCCTAACCGGGGTCCAAGAGACCCAGTACTTC. The genes are TRBV6-6 and TRBJ2-5; D is perhaps TRBD1 or TRBD2 (5 bases each). The CDR3 is made up of 16 amino acids. The germline CDR1 and CDR2 sequences are MNHNY and SVGAGI (reference sequence). Trimming cost V 7 bases and J 1 base, with 19 bases left between them.

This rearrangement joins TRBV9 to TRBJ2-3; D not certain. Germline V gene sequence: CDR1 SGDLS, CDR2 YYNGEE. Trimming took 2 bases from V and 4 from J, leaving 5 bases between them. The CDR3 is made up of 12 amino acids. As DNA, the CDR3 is TGTGCCAGCAGCGTCCCTTCAGATACGCAGTATTTT. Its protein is CASSVPSDTQYF.

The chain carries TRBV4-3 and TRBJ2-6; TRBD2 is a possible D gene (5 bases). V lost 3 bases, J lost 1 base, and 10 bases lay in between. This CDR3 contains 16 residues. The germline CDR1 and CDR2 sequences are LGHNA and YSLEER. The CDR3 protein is CASSQGAISGANVLTF. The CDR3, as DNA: TGCGCCAGCAGCCAGGGAGCGATTTCTGGGGCCAACGTCCTGACTTTC.